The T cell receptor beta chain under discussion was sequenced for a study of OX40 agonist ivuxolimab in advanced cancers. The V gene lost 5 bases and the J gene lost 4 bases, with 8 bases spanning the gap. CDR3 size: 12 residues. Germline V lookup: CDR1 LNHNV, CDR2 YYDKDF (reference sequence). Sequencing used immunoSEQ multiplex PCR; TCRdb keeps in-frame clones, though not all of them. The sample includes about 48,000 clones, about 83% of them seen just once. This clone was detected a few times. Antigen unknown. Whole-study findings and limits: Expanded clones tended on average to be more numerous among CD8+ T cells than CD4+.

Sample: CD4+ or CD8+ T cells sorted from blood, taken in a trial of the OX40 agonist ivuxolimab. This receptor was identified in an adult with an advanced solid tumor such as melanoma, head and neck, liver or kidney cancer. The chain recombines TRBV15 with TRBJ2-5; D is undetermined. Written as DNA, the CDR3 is TGTGCCACCAGCGGTAACGGAGAGACCCAGTACTTC. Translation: CATSGNGETQYF.